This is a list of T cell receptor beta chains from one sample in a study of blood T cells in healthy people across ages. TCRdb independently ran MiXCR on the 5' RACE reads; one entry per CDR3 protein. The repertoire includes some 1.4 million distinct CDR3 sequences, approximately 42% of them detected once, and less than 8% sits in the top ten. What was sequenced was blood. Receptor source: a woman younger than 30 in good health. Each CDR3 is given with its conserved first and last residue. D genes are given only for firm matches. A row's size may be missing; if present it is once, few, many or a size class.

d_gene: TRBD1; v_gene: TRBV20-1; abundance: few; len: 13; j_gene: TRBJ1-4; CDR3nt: TGCAGTGCTTTTTCAGGGGGCAGGGAAAAACTGTTTTTT; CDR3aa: CSAFSGGREKLFF
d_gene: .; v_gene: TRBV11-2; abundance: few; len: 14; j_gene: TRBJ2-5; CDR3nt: TGTGCCAGCAGCGGGAGTGGGGGCCGAGAGACCCAGTACTTC; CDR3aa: CASSGSGGRETQYF
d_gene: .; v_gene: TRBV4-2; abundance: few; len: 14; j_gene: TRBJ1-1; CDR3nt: TGTGCCAGCAGCCCCGACATCGGGAACACTGAAGCTTTCTTT; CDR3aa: CASSPDIGNTEAFF
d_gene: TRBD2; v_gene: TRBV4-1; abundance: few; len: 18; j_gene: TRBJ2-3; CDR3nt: TGCGCCAGCAGCCGGGGGTGGGGTAGGACTAGCGCCACAGATACGCAGTATTTT; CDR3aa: CASSRGWGRTSATDTQYF
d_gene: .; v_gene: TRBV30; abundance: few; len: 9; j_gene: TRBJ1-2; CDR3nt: TGTGCCTGGAGAGGGGGCTACACCTTC; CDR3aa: CAWRGGYTF
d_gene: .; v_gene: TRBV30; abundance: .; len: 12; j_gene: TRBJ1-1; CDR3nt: TGTGCTTATGTAGGCGGTAGGGCTGAAGCTTTCTTT; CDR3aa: CAYVGGRAEAFF
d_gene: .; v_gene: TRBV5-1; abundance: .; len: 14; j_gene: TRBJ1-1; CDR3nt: TGCGCCAGCAGCTTGAAGGGGTGGGGCACTGAAGCTTTCTTT; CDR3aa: CASSLKGWGTEAFF
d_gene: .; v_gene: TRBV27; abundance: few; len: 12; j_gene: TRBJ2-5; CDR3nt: TGTGCCAGCAGTTACCCCGGAGATGAGCAGTACTTC; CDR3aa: CASSYPGDEQYF
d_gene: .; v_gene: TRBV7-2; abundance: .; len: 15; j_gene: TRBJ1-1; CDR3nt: TGTGCCAGCAGCTTAGCCGGCGGGAAAGGCACTGAAGCTTTCTTT; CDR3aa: CASSLAGGKGTEAFF
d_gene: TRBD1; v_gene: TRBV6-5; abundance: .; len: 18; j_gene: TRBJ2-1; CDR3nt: TGTGCCAGCAGTTACTCAGGACAGGGGGCAGGCTCCTACAATGAGCAGTTCTTC; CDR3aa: CASSYSGQGAGSYNEQFF
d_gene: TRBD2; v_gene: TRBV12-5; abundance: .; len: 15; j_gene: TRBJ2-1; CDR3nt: TGTGCTAGTGGTTTCGGGGGGGGAGCCTACAATGAGCAGTTCTTC; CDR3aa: CASGFGGGAYNEQFF
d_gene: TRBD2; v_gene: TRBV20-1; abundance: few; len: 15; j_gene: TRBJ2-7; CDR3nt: TGCAGTGCTAGAGAACCCGGGACTAGCGGCTACGAGCAGTACTTC; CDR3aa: CSAREPGTSGYEQYF
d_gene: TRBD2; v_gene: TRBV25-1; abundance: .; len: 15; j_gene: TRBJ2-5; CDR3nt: TGTGCCAGCAGTCTCCTAGGGACTACACAAGAGACCCAGTACTTC; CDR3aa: CASSLLGTTQETQYF
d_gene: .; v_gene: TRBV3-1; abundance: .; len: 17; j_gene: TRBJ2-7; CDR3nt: TGTGCCAGCAGCCAAGACCCAATTGTGATTAGCGACTACGAGCAGTACTTC; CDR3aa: CASSQDPIVISDYEQYF
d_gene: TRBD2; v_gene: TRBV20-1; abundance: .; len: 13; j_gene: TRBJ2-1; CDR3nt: TGCAGTGCTAAGGCGGGAGGGAGCGATGAGCAGTTCTTC; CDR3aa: CSAKAGGSDEQFF
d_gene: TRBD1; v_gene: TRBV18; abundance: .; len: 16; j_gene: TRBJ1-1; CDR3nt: TGTGCCAGCTCACCACCCACACAGGGGAGGGGCACTGAAGCTTTCTTT; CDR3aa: CASSPPTQGRGTEAFF
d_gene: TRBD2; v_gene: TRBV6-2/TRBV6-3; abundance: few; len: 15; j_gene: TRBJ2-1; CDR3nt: TGTGCCAGCAGTTGGCATGGGGGACTAGCCGGTGAGCAGTTCTTC; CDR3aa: CASSWHGGLAGEQFF
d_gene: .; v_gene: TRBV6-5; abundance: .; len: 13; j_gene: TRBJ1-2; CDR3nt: TGTGCCAGCAGCCCTTCGGGGCGGGATGGCTACACCTTC; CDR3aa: CASSPSGRDGYTF
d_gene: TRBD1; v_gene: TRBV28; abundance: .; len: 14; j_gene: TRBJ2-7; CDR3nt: TGTGCCAGCACCCTGACAGGGAGCTCCTACGAGCAGTACTTC; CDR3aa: CASTLTGSSYEQYF
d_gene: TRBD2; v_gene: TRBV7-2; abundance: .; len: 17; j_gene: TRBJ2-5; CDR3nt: TGTGCCAGCAGCTTAGCCGGGACTAGCGGGAGTCGGCATGAGCAGTACTTC; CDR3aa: CASSLAGTSGSRHEQYF
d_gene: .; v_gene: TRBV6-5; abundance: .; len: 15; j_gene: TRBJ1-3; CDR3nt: TGTGCCAGCAGTTACTCGGAGAGCTCTGGAAACACCATATATTTT; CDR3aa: CASSYSESSGNTIYF
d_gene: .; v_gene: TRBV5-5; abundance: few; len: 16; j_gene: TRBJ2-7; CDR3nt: TGTGCCAGCAGCCCAGGAGTTGCAACTAGCTCCTACGAGCAGTACTTC; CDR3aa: CASSPGVATSSYEQYF
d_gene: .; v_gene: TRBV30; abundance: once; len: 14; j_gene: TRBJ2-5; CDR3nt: TGTGCCTGGAGCGTCCTCACAGAATTGGAGACCCAGTACTTC; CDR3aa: CAWSVLTELETQYF
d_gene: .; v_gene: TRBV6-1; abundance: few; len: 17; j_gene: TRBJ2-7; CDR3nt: TGTGCCAGCAGTGAAGCATTCGAGGGGGTCCGAACCTACGAGCAGTACTTC; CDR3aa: CASSEAFEGVRTYEQYF
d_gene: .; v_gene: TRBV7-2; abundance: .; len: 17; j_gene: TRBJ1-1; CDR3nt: TGTGCCAGCAGCTTAGGGCTGGGGGGTGGTGAGGGCACTGAAGCTTTCTTT; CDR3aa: CASSLGLGGGEGTEAFF
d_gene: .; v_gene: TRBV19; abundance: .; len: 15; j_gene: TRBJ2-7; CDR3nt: TGTGCCAGTTCTATCGGTGGGACCCAACACTACGAGCAGTACTTC; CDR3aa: CASSIGGTQHYEQYF
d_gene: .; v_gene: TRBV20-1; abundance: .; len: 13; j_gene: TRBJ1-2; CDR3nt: TGCAGTGCTAGAGTTACAGCGGCTTATGGCTACACCTTC; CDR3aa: CSARVTAAYGYTF
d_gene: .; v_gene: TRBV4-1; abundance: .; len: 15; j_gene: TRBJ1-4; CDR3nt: TGCGCCAGCAGCCAAGATAGGGGTCGTAATGAAAAACTGTTTTTT; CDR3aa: CASSQDRGRNEKLFF
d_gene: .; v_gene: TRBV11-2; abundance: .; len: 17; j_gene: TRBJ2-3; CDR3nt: TGTGCCAGCAGCTTAGGGATTTCTCAGCCCAGCACAGATACGCAGTATTTT; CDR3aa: CASSLGISQPSTDTQYF
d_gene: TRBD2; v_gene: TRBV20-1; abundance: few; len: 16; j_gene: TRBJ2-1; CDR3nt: TGCAGTGCTCGGGCTAGCGGGGGGCACACTTACAATGAGCAGTTCTTC; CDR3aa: CSARASGGHTYNEQFF
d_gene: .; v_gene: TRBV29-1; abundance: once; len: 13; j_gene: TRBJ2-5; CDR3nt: TGCAGCGTTGCGGGGGCTTGGCAAGAGACCCAGTACTTC; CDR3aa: CSVAGAWQETQYF
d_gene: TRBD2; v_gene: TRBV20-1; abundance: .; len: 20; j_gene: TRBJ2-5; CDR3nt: TGCAGTGCTAGAGGCCACAAGCCGGGACTAGCGGGAGTGGTTCAAGAGACCCAGTACTTC; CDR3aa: CSARGHKPGLAGVVQETQYF
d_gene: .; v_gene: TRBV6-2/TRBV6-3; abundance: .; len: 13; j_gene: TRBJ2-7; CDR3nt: TGTGCCAGCAGACTTGACTGGACCTACGAGCAGTACTTC; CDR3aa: CASRLDWTYEQYF
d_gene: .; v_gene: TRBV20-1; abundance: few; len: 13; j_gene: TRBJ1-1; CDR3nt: TGCAGTGCTAGAGATATAGGGAACACTGAAGCTTTCTTT; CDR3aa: CSARDIGNTEAFF
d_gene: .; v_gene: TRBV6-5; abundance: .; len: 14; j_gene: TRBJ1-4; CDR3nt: TGTGCCAGCAGCCCCCAGGGAATTGGCGGAAAACTGTTTTTT; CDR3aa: CASSPQGIGGKLFF
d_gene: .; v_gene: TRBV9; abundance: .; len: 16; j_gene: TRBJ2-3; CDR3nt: TGTGCCAGCAGCGTAAAGGCAGGGGGGAACGGAGATACGCAGTATTTT; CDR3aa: CASSVKAGGNGDTQYF
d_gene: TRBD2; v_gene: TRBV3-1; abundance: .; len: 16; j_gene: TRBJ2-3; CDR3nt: TGTGCCAGCAGCCGACAAACTAGCGGGTACACAGATACGCAGTATTTT; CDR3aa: CASSRQTSGYTDTQYF
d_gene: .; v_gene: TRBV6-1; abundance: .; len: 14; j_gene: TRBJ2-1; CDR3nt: TGTGCCAGCATGGACAGACTAGTTTACAATGAGCAGTTCTTC; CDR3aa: CASMDRLVYNEQFF
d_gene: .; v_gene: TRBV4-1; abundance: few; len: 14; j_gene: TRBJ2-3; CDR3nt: TGCGCCAGCAGCCAAGGAGGGGGTGCAGATACGCAGTATTTT; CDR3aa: CASSQGGGADTQYF
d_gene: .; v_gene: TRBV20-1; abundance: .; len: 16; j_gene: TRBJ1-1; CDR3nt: TGCAGTGCTTACGGGGGTACCGGCAGGGTGAACACTGAAGCTTTCTTT; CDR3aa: CSAYGGTGRVNTEAFF
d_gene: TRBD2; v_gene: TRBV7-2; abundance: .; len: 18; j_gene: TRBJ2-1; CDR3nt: TGTGCCAGCAGCTTAGTTTTTGGGAGACTAGCGGGAACCAATGAGCAGTTCTTC; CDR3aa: CASSLVFGRLAGTNEQFF
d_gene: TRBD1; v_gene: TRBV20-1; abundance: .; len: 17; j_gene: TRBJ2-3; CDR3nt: TGCAGTGCTAGAGGGGCCCCGGGACAGGGGGCAGGGGATACGCAGTATTTT; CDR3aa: CSARGAPGQGAGDTQYF
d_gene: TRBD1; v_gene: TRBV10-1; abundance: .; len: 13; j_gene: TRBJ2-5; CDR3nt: TGCGCCAGCAGTGAGGTGACAGGGAGCGAGCACTACTTC; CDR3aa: CASSEVTGSEHYF
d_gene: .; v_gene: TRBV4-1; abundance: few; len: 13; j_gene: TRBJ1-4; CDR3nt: TGCGCCAGCAGCCGTCCCAGTGGCGAAAAACTGTTTTTT; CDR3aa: CASSRPSGEKLFF
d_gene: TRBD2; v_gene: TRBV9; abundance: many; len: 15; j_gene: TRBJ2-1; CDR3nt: TGTGCCAGCAGCGTAGGGGGAGGGTCCTACAATGAGCAGTTCTTC; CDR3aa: CASSVGGGSYNEQFF
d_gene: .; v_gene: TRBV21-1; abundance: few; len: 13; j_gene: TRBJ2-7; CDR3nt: TGTGCCAGCAGCAAAAGGGGCCGAAATGAGCAGTACTTC; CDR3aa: CASSKRGRNEQYF
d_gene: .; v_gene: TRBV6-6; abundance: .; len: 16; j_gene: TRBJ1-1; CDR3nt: TGTGCCAGCAGCCCCATGAGGGAGGGGGGTAGGACTGAAGCTTTCTTT; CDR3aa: CASSPMREGGRTEAFF
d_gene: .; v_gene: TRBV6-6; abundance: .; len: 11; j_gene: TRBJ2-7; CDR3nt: TGTGCCAGCACCGCCGGGCACGAGCAGTACTTC; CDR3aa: CASTAGHEQYF
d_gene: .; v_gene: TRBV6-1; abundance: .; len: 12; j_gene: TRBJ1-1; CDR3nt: TGTGCCAGCAGTCCTCAAGGGGCTGGCGCTTTCTTT; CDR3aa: CASSPQGAGAFF
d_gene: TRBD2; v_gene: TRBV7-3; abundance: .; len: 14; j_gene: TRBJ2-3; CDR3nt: TGTGCCAGCAGAAAGGGACTAGCGACAGATACGCAGTATTTT; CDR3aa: CASRKGLATDTQYF